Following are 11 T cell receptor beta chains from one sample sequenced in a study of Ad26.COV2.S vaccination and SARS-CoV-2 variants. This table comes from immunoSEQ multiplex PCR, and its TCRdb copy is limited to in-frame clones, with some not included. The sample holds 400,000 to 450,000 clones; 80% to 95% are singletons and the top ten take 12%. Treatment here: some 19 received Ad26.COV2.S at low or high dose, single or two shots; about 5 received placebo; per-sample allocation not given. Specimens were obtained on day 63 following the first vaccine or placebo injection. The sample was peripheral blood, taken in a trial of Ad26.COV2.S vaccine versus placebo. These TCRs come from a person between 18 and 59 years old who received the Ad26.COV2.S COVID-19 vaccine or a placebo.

In nucleotides, the CDR3 is TGTGCCAGCAGCCCCGTCGATGGAGTGAACACTGAAGCTTTCTTT. Translated, it gives CASSPVDGVNTEAFF. The gene calls are TRBV9 and TRBJ1-1; D remains unclear. The CDR3 is made up of 15 amino acids. The V gene's germline CDR1 is SGDLS and CDR2 YYNGEE. Trimming took 4 bases from V and 0 from J, leaving 13 bases between them.

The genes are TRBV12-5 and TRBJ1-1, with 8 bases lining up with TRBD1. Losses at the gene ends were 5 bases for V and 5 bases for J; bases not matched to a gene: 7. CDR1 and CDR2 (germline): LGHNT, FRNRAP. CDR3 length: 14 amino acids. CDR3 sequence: CASGKDRARTEAFF. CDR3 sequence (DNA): TGTGCTAGTGGTAAGGACAGGGCTCGTACTGAAGCTTTCTTT. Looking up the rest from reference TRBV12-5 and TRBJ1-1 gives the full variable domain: DARVTQTPRHKVTEMGQEVTMRCQPILGHNTVFWYRQTMMQGLELLAYFRNRAPLDDSGMPKDRFSAEMPDATLATLKIQPSEPRDSAVYFCASGKDRARTEAFFGQGTRLTVV.

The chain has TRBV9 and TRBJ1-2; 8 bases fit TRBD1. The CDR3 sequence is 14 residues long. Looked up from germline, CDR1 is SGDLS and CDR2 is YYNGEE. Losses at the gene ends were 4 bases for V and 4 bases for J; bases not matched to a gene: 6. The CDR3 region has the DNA TGTGCCAGCAGCCCCCCAGGGGGCGCCTATGGCTACACCTTC. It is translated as CASSPPGGAYGYTF. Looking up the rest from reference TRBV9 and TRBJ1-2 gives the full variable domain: DSGVTQTPKHLITATGQRVTLRCSPRSGDLSVYWYQQSLDQGLQFLIQYYNGEERAKGNILERFSAQQFPDLHSELNLSSLELGDSALYFCASSPPGGAYGYTFGSGTRLTVV.

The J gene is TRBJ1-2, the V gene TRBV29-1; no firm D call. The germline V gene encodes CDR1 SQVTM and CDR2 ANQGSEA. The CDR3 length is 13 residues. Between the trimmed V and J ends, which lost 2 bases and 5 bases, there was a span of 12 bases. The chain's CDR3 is CSVEMLGFYGYTF. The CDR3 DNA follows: TGCAGCGTTGAAATGCTTGGGTTTTATGGCTACACCTTC.

The CDR3 here is CASSDSSSPGQGLRQPQHF. The CDR3 DNA reads TGTGCCAGCAGTGACTCGAGTTCTCCGGGACAGGGGCTTAGACAGCCCCAGCATTTT. V gene TRBV6-4 combines with J gene TRBJ1-5; 10 bases line up with TRBD1. Germline trimming cut 0 bases from V and 7 bases from J; bases unmatched to any gene: 15. This CDR3 contains 19 residues. The germline gives CDR1 MRHNA, CDR2 SNTAGT.

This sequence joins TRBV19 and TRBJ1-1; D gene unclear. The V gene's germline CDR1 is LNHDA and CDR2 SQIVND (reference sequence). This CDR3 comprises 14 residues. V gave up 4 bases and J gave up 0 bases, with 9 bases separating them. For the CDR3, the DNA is TGTGCCAGTAGTACGCCCTCCATGAACACTGAAGCTTTCTTT. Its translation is CASSTPSMNTEAFF.

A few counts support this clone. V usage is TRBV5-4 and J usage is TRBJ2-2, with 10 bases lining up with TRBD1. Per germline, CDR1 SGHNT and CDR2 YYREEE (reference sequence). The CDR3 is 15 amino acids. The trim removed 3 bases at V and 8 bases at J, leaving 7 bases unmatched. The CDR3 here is CASSSGTGVYGELFF. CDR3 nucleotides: TGTGCCAGCAGCTCCGGGACAGGGGTGTATGGGGAGCTGTTTTTT. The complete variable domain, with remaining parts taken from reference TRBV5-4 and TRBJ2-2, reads ETGVTQSPTHLIKTRGQQVTLRCSSQSGHNTVSWYQQALGQGPQFIFQYYREEENGRGNFPPRFSGLQFPNYSSELNVNALELDDSALYLCASSSGTGVYGELFFGEGSRLTVL.

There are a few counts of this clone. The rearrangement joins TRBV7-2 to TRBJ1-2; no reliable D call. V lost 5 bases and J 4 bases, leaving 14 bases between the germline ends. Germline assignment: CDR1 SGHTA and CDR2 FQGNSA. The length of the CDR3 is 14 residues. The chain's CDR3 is CASSPRTVSYGYTF. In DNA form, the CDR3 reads TGTGCCAGCAGCCCAAGGACGGTGTCCTATGGCTACACCTTC.

CDR3 sequence: CASSSRGDRTEAFF. CDR3 DNA sequence: TGTGCCAGCAGCTCCCGCGGGGATCGCACTGAAGCTTTCTTT. The V and J genes are TRBV7-2 and TRBJ1-1; no definite D call. CDR1 and CDR2 (germline): SGHTA, FQGNSA. V was clipped by 4 bases and J by 4 bases, with 13 bases between them. The CDR3 has 14 residues.

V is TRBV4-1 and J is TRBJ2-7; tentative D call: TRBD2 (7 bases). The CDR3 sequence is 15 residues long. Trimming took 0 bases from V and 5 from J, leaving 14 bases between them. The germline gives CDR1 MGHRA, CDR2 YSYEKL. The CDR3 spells CASSQDFGGGDEQYF. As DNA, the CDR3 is TGCGCCAGCAGCCAAGATTTCGGAGGGGGGGACGAGCAGTACTTC.

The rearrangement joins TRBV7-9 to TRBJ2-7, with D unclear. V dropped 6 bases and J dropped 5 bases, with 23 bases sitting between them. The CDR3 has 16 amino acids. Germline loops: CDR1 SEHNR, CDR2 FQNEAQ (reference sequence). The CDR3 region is CASSPPYSTAEDEQYF. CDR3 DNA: TGTGCCAGCAGTCCTCCTTATAGCACAGCCGAGGACGAGCAGTACTTC.